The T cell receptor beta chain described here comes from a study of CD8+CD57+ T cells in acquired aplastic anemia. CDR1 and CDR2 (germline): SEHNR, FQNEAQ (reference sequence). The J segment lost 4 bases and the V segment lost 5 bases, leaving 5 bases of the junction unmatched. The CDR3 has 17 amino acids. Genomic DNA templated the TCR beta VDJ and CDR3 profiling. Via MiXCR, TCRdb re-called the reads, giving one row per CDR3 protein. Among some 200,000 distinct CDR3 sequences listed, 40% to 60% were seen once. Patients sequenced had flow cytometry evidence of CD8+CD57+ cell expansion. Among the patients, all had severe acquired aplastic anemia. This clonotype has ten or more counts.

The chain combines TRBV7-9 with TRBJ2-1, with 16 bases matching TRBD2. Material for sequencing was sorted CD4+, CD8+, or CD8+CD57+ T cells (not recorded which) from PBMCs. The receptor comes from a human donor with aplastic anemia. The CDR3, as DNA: TGTGCCAGCAGCGGGACTAGCGGGGGGGCTGGATACAATGAGCAGTTCTTC. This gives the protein CASSGTSGGAGYNEQFF. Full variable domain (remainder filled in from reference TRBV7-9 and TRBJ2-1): DTGVSQNPRHKITKRGQNVTFRCDPISEHNRLYWYRQTLGQGPEFLTYFQNEAQLEKSRLLSDRFSAERPKGSFSTLEIQRTEQGDSAMYLCASSGTSGGAGYNEQFFGPGTRLTVL.